These 32 T cell receptor beta chains share one sample of origin, sequenced in a study of T cell repertoires in aging, cancer and after chemotherapy (dated by TCRdb to between 2018 and 2021). The run used an Illumina MiSeq. Rearranged TRB sequences spanning V, D and J segments were amplified by multiplex touch-down PCR using a mixed TRB-A/B primer pool. The public reads were reanalyzed by TCRdb: fastp trimming at Q25, MiXCR alignment, in-frame beta chains only. Here each entry gathers all rows of one CDR3 protein and keeps the most common genes and DNA. This sample is represented by about 10,000 distinct CDR3 sequences; 20% to 30% of them were singletons. Of the sample, 1.5% to 2% is held by the ten largest clones. Instead of sorted cells or RNA, genomic DNA extracted from peripheral blood served as the source for amplifying TCR beta rearrangements. Sequences were obtained from blood. The source is a human donor in good health.

The chain joins TRBV5-4 to TRBJ2-1; D not certain. CDR1 and CDR2 from the germline V gene are SGHNT and YYREEE (reference sequence). The CDR3 is 13 residues long. The V and J ends lost 6 bases and 9 bases respectively, with 16 bases between them. DNA of the CDR3: TGTGCCAGCACAAAGAACCTCGTGTCTGAGCAGTTCTTC. This gives the protein CASTKNLVSEQFF.

The chain combines TRBV5-1 with TRBJ2-5; 7 positions match TRBD1. CDR1 is SGHRS and CDR2 is YFSETQ in the germline V gene. V lost 3 bases and J lost 2; bases outside the gene matches: 10. The CDR3 extends over 16 amino acids. As DNA, the CDR3 is TGCGCCAGCAGCTCCGAACTGACAGGGCCACAAGAGACCCAGTACTTC. Translating gives CASSSELTGPQETQYF.

This clonotype rates as medium-sized (0.01 to 0.1%). The junction and the germline gene differ at one end; a read error may be behind it. The genes are TRBV6-1 and TRBJ1-6, with 8 bases that match TRBD1. Germline CDR1 and CDR2: MNHNS and SASEGT. CDR3 length: 16 amino acids. The CDR3 coding sequence is TGTGCCGGCAGCAATCCTATCAGGGGGCTGAATTCACCCCTCCACTTT. Protein: CAGSNPIRGLNSPLHF.

Only a few counts were recorded for this clonotype. For the CDR3, the DNA is TGTGCCAGTGAACAGGGGAAAGCTGAAGCTTTCTTT. Its translation is CASEQGKAEAFF. The V gene is TRBV19, the J gene TRBJ1-1; 7 bases are a match to TRBD1. V lost 8 bases, J lost 6 bases, and 6 bases stayed unmatched. Per germline, CDR1 LNHDA and CDR2 SQIVND (reference sequence). The CDR3 spans 12 residues.

There are a few counts of this clonotype. This chain uses TRBV20-1 with TRBJ2-7; 11 bases agree with TRBD1. This CDR3 is built from 13 residues. Germline V gene sequence: CDR1 DFQATT, CDR2 SNEGSKA (reference sequence). V dropped 6 bases and J dropped 4; count of bases not matched to a gene: 5. The CDR3 region has the DNA TGCAGTGCGCTGGGACAGGGGGTATACGAGCAGTACTTC. Amino acid sequence: CSALGQGVYEQYF.

With respect to this clonotype: Germline is not matched at one junction end, which may reflect a read error. The chain combines TRBV12-3 or TRBV12-4 with TRBJ1-2; no definite D call. The length of the CDR3 is 15 residues. CDR3 sequence (DNA): TGTGCCAGCAGTTTAGCGCTCGGGATGCCCTATGCCTACACCTTC. It is translated as CASSLALGMPYAYTF.

V is TRBV2 and J is TRBJ1-1; D gene ambiguous. The CDR3 runs to 15 residues. Germline CDR1 and CDR2: SNHLY and FYNNEI. V gave up 4 bases and J gave up 1 base, with 13 bases separating them. CDR3 sequence (DNA): TGTGCCAGCAGTGGGGAATCGATCGGGAACACTGAAGCTTTCTTT. Its translation: CASSGESIGNTEAFF. Full variable domain (outside the CDR3, taken from reference TRBV2 and TRBJ1-1): EPEVTQTPSHQVTQMGQEVILRCVPISNHLYFYWYRQILGQKVEFLVSFYNNEISEKSEIFDDQFSVERPDGSNFTLKIRSTKLEDSAMYFCASSGESIGNTEAFFGQGTRLTVV.

About this clonotype: This may come from a read error, since a much larger clone is one base off. This rearrangement joins TRBV30 to TRBJ1-6; the D gene is possibly TRBD1 (6 bases). The CDR3 covers 13 residues. CDR1 GTSNPN and CDR2 SVGIG come from the germline V gene (reference sequence). Trimming removed 6 bases at V and 12 bases at J, with 18 bases between. The CDR3 spells CACSTGLGEPLHF. The CDR3, as DNA: TGTGCCTGCAGCACAGGGTTGGGGGAACCCCTCCACTTT.

This clonotype is classed as medium-sized. The rearrangement links TRBV7-9 to TRBJ1-1; D ambiguous. The CDR3 has 13 residues. The V end was cut by 1 base, the J end by 1 base, with 4 bases between. Germline CDR1 and CDR2: SEHNR and FQNEAQ (reference sequence). The CDR3 here is CASSLDTNTEAFF. CDR3 nucleotides: TGTGCCAGCAGCTTAGACACGAACACTGAAGCTTTCTTT.

CDR3 protein: CANLRVRSSYEQYF. CDR3 bases: TGTGCCAACCTTAGGGTCAGGAGTTCCTACGAGCAGTACTTC. The chain carries TRBV27 and TRBJ2-7; no clear D gene. Germline lookup yields CDR1 MNHEY and CDR2 SMNVEV (reference sequence). V was shortened by 10 bases and J by 1 base, with 17 bases between the two germline ends. This CDR3 spans 14 amino acids.

As for this clonotype: One end of the junction fails to match germline, which may point to a read error. V usage is TRBV6-1 and J usage is TRBJ1-1; D is undetermined. The length of the CDR3 is 11 residues. From germline, CDR1 is MNHNS and CDR2 SASEGT. CDR3 amino acids: CASSRHTEAFF. DNA for the CDR3: TGTGCCAGCAGTCGGCACACCGAAGCTTTCTTT.

This chain links TRBV6-5 with TRBJ1-4; 8 nucleotides agree with TRBD1. Trimming cost V 5 bases and J 4 bases; bases outside gene matches: 3. CDR1 and CDR2 from the germline V gene are MNHEY and SVGAGI. There are 14 residues in the CDR3. Here the CDR3 reads CASSDRGGNEKLFF. The DNA of the CDR3 is TGTGCCAGCAGTGACAGGGGCGGTAATGAAAAACTGTTTTTT.

Sample share makes this clonotype medium-sized. The chain carries TRBV19 and TRBJ2-1; D is unresolved. V was clipped by 0 bases and J by 6 bases, with 12 bases between them. Germline CDR1 LNHDA, CDR2 SQIVND (reference sequence). This CDR3 contains 15 residues. The CDR3: CASSIDHNLGNEQFF. The CDR3, as DNA: TGTGCCAGTAGTATAGATCACAACCTCGGCAATGAGCAGTTCTTC.

The CDR3 protein is CSARDKLGYRPGEQYF. The CDR3 region has the DNA TGCAGTGCTAGAGATAAGCTAGGCTACCGGCCCGGGGAGCAGTACTTC. This chain uses TRBV20-1 with TRBJ2-7, with unresolved D. CDR1 and CDR2 (germline): DFQATT, SNEGSKA (reference sequence). V gave up 0 bases and J gave up 7 bases, with 22 bases separating them. The CDR3 is made up of 16 amino acids.

The V and J genes are TRBV12-3 or TRBV12-4 and TRBJ2-5, with a tentative D call TRBD1 (5 bases). This CDR3 has 13 amino acids. V was trimmed by 3 bases and J by 3 bases, leaving 8 bases between them. The DNA for the CDR3 is TGTGCCAGCAGTTTGCAAGGGGAAGAGACCCAGTACTTC. Translated, it gives CASSLQGEETQYF.

The chain has TRBV7-2 and TRBJ2-5; 11 nucleotides align to TRBD2. Germline V gives CDR1 SGHTA, CDR2 FQGNSA. The length of the CDR3 is 17 residues. J gave up 4 bases and V 2 bases, and 9 bases lay outside the gene matches. Here the CDR3 DNA reads TGTGCCAGCAGCTTATTGGCATTAGCGGGGGGGCGAGAGACCCAGTACTTC. This gives the protein CASSLLALAGGRETQYF.

This clonotype was counted a few times. The chain carries TRBV27 and TRBJ2-2; D is perhaps TRBD1 (6 bases). Germline lookup yields CDR1 MNHEY and CDR2 SMNVEV (reference sequence). Trimming removed 6 bases at V and 1 base at J, with 12 bases between. The CDR3 has 15 amino acids. The CDR3 loop is CASSPRGGNTGELFF. The CDR3 coding sequence is TGTGCCAGCAGCCCCAGGGGCGGGAACACCGGGGAGCTGTTTTTT.

This clonotype is classed as medium-sized (0.01 to 0.1%). The rearrangement uses TRBV6-1 and TRBJ1-2, with 7 bases matching TRBD1. Germline V CDR1 and CDR2: MNHNS, SASEGT. The CDR3 is 13 amino acids. V lost 5 bases, J lost 6 bases, and 6 bases stayed unmatched. This CDR3 is CASSSRGRDGYTF. CDR3 nucleotides: TGTGCCAGCAGTTCAAGGGGGCGCGATGGCTACACCTTC.

By frequency in the sample, this clonotype is medium-sized. The chain links TRBV7-2 to TRBJ2-1; 10 nucleotides agree with TRBD1. Germline CDR1 SGHTA, CDR2 FQGNSA. J gave up 7 bases and V 4 bases, and 7 bases lay outside the gene matches. This CDR3 is 15 amino acids long. The CDR3 loop reads CASSYDRGRENEQFF. CDR3 in DNA: TGTGCCAGCAGCTACGACAGGGGGCGAGAGAATGAGCAGTTCTTC.

V is TRBV6-1 and J is TRBJ2-5; D is ambiguous. Germline V gene sequence: CDR1 MNHNS, CDR2 SASEGT. There are 17 residues in the CDR3. Trimming took off 8 bases at V and 3 bases at J, with 25 bases between the two ends. CDR3 coding DNA: TGTGCCAGCTCTCGGGTCTGGGGTCCAGATAAAGAAGAGACCCAGTACTTC. Its protein product is CASSRVWGPDKEETQYF.

The chain recombines TRBV5-4 with TRBJ1-1, with a possible D match to TRBD1 (6 bases). V was trimmed by 2 bases and J by 0 bases, leaving 11 bases between them. Germline-derived CDR1 and CDR2 are SGHNT and YYREEE (reference sequence). This CDR3 has 15 residues. The CDR3 nucleotides are TGTGCCAGCAGCTTTTCAGGGGCATTGAACACTGAAGCTTTCTTT. Translation: CASSFSGALNTEAFF.

This chain joins TRBV6-6 and TRBJ1-1; 7 bases match TRBD1. This CDR3 has 16 residues. With V trimmed by 5 bases and J by 6 bases, 15 bases remained unmatched. Looked up from germline, CDR1 is MNHNY and CDR2 is SVGAGI (reference sequence). The DNA for the CDR3 is TGTGCCAGCAGTCTCGGCCTCGGCAGGGGGGTTTCTGAAGCTTTCTTT. It specifies CASSLGLGRGVSEAFF.

This clonotype was seen only a few times. The rearrangement links TRBV12-3 or TRBV12-4 to TRBJ2-2; a weak D match, TRBD1 (6 bases). The ends were cut back, 8 bases at V and 0 bases at J, with 13 bases in the middle. The CDR3 contains 15 residues. In DNA, the CDR3 is TGTGCCAGCTTGAATTACAGGGCGAACACCGGGGAGCTGTTTTTT. The encoded protein is CASLNYRANTGELFF.

This clonotype is categorized as medium-sized. The CDR3 protein is CASSLGRRGPYEQYF. The CDR3 DNA reads as TGTGCCAGCAGCTTAGGTCGCAGGGGTCCCTACGAGCAGTACTTC. The genes are TRBV7-6 and TRBJ2-7; D might be TRBD1 (6 bases). The CDR3 has 15 amino acids. Per the germline V gene, CDR1 is SGHVS and CDR2 is FNYEAQ. Trimming pared 1 base from V and 2 bases from J, leaving 12 bases between. Full variable domain (missing parts from reference TRBV7-6 and TRBJ2-7): GAGVSQSPRYKVTKRGQDVALRCDPISGHVSLYWYRQALGQGPEFLTYFNYEAQQDKSGLPNDRFSAERPEGSISTLTIQRTEQRDSAMYRCASSLGRRGPYEQYFGPGTRLTVT.

The table lists this clonotype with a few counts. This chain connects TRBV5-4 to TRBJ1-1; possible D gene TRBD1, 5 bases. V was cut by 3 bases and J by 0 bases, with 15 bases left in between. The CDR3 contains 16 residues. Germline CDR1 SGHNT, CDR2 YYREEE (reference sequence). CDR3 in DNA: TGTGCCAGCAGCTCACCGACCGGGACGTTGAACACTGAAGCTTTCTTT. This codes for CASSSPTGTLNTEAFF. The whole variable domain, filled in from reference TRBV5-4 and TRBJ1-1, reads ETGVTQSPTHLIKTRGQQVTLRCSSQSGHNTVSWYQQALGQGPQFIFQYYREEENGRGNFPPRFSGLQFPNYSSELNVNALELDDSALYLCASSSPTGTLNTEAFFGQGTRLTVV.

By frequency in the sample, this clonotype is medium-sized (0.01 to 0.1%). The genes are TRBV6-5 and TRBJ1-2, with D uncertain. The CDR3 spans 14 residues. Trimming pared 0 bases from V and 3 bases from J, leaving 8 bases between. Germline V gene data show CDR1 as MNHEY and CDR2 as SVGAGI. CDR3 bases: TGTGCCAGCAGTTACTCCTTCGGGGACTATGGCTACACCTTC. Protein sequence: CASSYSFGDYGYTF.

This clonotype was detected a few times. The J gene is TRBJ2-1, the V gene TRBV10-3; D perhaps matches TRBD1 (5 bases). The CDR3 runs to 14 residues. Trimming cost V 4 bases and J 2 bases, with 9 bases left between them. Germline V gene sequence: CDR1 ENHRY, CDR2 SYGVKD. This chain's CDR3 is CAISGQGPYNEQFF. The CDR3 DNA follows: TGTGCCATCAGTGGGCAGGGCCCCTACAATGAGCAGTTCTTC.

This rearrangement joins TRBV12-5 to TRBJ1-1; unclear D gene. Germline values: CDR1 LGHNT, CDR2 FRNRAP. The CDR3 runs to 12 residues. Trimming took off 1 base at V and 5 bases at J, with 5 bases between the two ends. The CDR3 here is CASGLGPTEAFF. For the CDR3, the DNA is TGTGCTAGTGGTTTGGGCCCGACTGAAGCTTTCTTT.

The gene calls are TRBV6-1 and TRBJ1-5; a possible D gene is TRBD1 (6 bases). V lost 4 bases to trimming and J lost 4 bases, with 14 bases between them. This CDR3 spans 15 amino acids. In germline, CDR1 is MNHNS, CDR2 SASEGT. The CDR3 region is CASSVWTDRNQPQHF. The CDR3 nucleotides are TGTGCCAGCAGTGTTTGGACAGATAGGAATCAGCCCCAGCATTTT.

This clonotype was seen only a few times. The genes are TRBV7-2 and TRBJ1-4; 9 bases are shared with TRBD1. The CDR3 spans 17 residues. J gave up 4 bases and V 5 bases, and 11 bases lay outside the gene matches. Germline V gene lookup returns CDR1 SGHTA and CDR2 FQGNSA. The CDR3 sequence: CASSRTHRGQINEKLFF. CDR3 bases: TGTGCCAGCAGCAGAACCCACAGGGGGCAGATTAATGAAAAACTGTTTTTT.

This clonotype is deemed medium-sized (0.01 to 0.1%). The CDR3 nucleotides read TGTGCCAGCAGTGGAACAGGGGGCTCGCGCCGGGGCAACGTCCTGACTTTC. It codes for CASSGTGGSRRGNVLTF. This chain uses TRBV6-1 with TRBJ2-6; TRBD1 agrees at 9 bases. The CDR3 is made up of 17 amino acids. CDR1 is MNHNS and CDR2 is SASEGT in the germline V gene. After removal of 4 bases from V and 9 bases from J, the junction contained 13 bases not matched to a gene.

This clonotype ranks as medium-sized. The V and J genes are TRBV6-5 and TRBJ1-2, with a tentative D call TRBD1 (6 bases). This CDR3 has 14 residues. Looked up from germline, CDR1 is MNHEY and CDR2 is SVGAGI. V dropped 6 bases and J dropped 3 bases, with 14 bases sitting between them. The CDR3 spells CASSPTGFDYGYTF. The CDR3 DNA reads as TGTGCCAGCAGCCCCACAGGGTTCGACTATGGCTACACCTTC.